This T cell receptor (beta chain) was sequenced for a study of blood T cell repertoires in COVID-19. Across the study: The United States, Italy and Spain provided the acute and convalescent COVID-19 samples.

The CDR3 covers 13 residues. V dropped 0 bases and J dropped 7 bases, with 9 bases sitting between them. Germline loops: CDR1 MNHEY, CDR2 SVGAGI. Only in-frame clones appear in the TCRdb table, and some are missing; sequencing was by immunoSEQ multiplex PCR. The repertoire holds 75,000 to 90,000 clones, 88% seen once, with around 10% in the top ten. Sequences were obtained from peripheral blood. This sequence originates from a man of 80 years or more with acute or convalescent COVID-19. J is TRBJ1-2 and V is TRBV6-5, with no clear D. For the CDR3, the DNA is TGTGCCAGCAGTTACTCGGGAGGGCTTGGCTACACCTTC. It encodes CASSYSGGLGYTF.